The 4 T cell receptor beta chains below were found in one sample sequenced in a study of regulatory T cells in long-lasting Graves disease. Time point noted: newly diagnosed GD, antithyroid drugs for less than 3 months. Researchers made the TCR library from RNA that was extracted from PBMCs. To make TCR beta libraries, researchers used iRepertoire HTBI primers and Arm-PCR of CDR3 regions. TCRdb reprocessed the multiplex PCR reads via MiXCR and lists one record per CDR3 protein. Altogether roughly 320,000 distinct CDR3 sequences are present, approximately 15% being singletons, with the ten largest covering 25% to 30%. These data are also associated with another study on T cells in Graves' hyperthyroidism and ophthalmopathy.

The input for sequencing was peripheral blood mononuclear cells (PBMCs), taken at new diagnosis, from a patient treated with antithyroid drugs. These receptors were collected from a man aged 35-49 years with Graves disease.

This clonotype was observed a few times. V and J are TRBV11-2 and TRBJ1-1; D is perhaps TRBD1 (6 bases). The V and J ends lost 3 bases and 4 bases respectively, with 18 bases between them. Germline values: CDR1 SGHAT, CDR2 FQNNGV. The CDR3 totals 16 residues. CDR3 sequence (DNA): TGTGCCAGCAGCTTTTTAACTGGACAGATGCTCACTGAAGCTTTCTTT. Translation gives CASSFLTGQMLTEAFF. The variable domain in full, with the rest retrieved from reference TRBV11-2 and TRBJ1-1, is EAGVAQSPRYKIIEKRQSVAFWCNPISGHATLYWYQQILGQGPKLLIQFQNNGVVDDSQLPKDRFSAERLKGVDSTLKIQPAKLEDSAVYLCASSFLTGQMLTEAFFGQGTRLTVV.

Many counts were recorded for this clonotype. This rearrangement joins TRBV20-1 to TRBJ2-5; 9 positions agree with TRBD1. With 3 bases clipped from V and 4 bases from J, the junction kept 3 bases outside the gene matches. The CDR3 runs 13 residues. Germline CDR1 DFQATT, CDR2 SNEGSKA (reference sequence). CDR3 residues: CSARGQGGETQYF. Written as DNA, the CDR3 is TGCAGTGCTAGGGGACAGGGTGGAGAGACCCAGTACTTC.

This clonotype has only a few counts. The gene calls are TRBV5-1 and TRBJ1-1, with 9 bases fitting TRBD1. V gave up 4 bases and J gave up 4 bases; unmatched junction bases: 8. The CDR3 length is 15 residues. Germline CDR1 reads SGHRS; CDR2 reads YFSETQ. The CDR3 spells CASSQRTGAGTEAFF. The CDR3 DNA reads TGCGCCAGCAGCCAAAGGACAGGGGCGGGCACTGAAGCTTTCTTT.

This clonotype was observed many times. The rearrangement uses TRBV4-1 and TRBJ2-7; TRBD1 agrees at 7 bases. CDR1 MGHRA and CDR2 YSYEKL come from the germline V gene. Germline trimming cut 6 bases from V and 1 base from J; bases unmatched to any gene: 18. The CDR3 sequence is 18 residues long. CDR3 DNA: TGCGCCAGCAGGGTTGGACAGGCCCTTTCGCGGTGGTCCTACGAGCAGTACTTC. This codes for CASRVGQALSRWSYEQYF.